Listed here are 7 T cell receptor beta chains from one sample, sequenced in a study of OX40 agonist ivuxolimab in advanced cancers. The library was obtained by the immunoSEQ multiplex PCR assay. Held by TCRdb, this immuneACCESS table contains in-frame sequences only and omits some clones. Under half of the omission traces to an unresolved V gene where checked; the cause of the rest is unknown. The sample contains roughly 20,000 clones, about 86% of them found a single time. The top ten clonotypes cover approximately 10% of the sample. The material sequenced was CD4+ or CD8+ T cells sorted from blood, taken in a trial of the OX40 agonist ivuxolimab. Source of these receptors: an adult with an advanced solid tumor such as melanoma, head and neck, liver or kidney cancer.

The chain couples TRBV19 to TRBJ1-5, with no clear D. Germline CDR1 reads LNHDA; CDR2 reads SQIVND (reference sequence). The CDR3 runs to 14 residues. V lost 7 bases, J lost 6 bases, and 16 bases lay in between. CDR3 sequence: CASNRADWGQPQHF. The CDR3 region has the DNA TGTGCCAGTAATAGGGCGGACTGGGGTCAGCCCCAGCATTTT.

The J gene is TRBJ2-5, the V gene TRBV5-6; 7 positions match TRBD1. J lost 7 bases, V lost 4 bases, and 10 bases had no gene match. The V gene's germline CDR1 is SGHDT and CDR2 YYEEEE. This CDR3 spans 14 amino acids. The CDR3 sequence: CASSPGTDRRTQYF. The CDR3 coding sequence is TGTGCCAGCAGCCCCGGGACAGACCGGAGGACCCAGTACTTC. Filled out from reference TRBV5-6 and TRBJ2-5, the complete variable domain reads DAGVTQSPTHLIKTRGQQVTLRCSPKSGHDTVSWYQQALGQGPQFIFQYYEEEERQRGNFPDRFSGHQFPNYSSELNVNALLLGDSALYLCASSPGTDRRTQYFGPGTRLLVL.

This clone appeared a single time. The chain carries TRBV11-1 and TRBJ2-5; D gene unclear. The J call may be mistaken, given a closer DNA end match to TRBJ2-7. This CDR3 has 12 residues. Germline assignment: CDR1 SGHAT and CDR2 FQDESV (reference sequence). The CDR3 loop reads CASRATSYEQYF. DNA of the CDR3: TGTGCCAGCCGGGCTACTTCCTACGAGCAGTACTTC.

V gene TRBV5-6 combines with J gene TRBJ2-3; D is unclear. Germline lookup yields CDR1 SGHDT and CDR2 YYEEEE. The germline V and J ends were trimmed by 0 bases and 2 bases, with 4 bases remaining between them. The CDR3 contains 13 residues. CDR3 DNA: TGTGCCAGCAGCTTGGGGGCCACAGATACGCAGTATTTT. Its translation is CASSLGATDTQYF. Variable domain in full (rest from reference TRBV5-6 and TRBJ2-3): DAGVTQSPTHLIKTRGQQVTLRCSPKSGHDTVSWYQQALGQGPQFIFQYYEEEERQRGNFPDRFSGHQFPNYSSELNVNALLLGDSALYLCASSLGATDTQYFGPGTRLTVL.

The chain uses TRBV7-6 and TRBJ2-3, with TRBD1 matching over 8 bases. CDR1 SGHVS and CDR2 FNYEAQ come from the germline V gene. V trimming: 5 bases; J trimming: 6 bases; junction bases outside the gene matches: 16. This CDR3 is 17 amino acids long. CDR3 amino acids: CASSPQDREDRRDTQYF. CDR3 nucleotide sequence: TGTGCCAGCAGCCCCCAGGACAGGGAGGACCGGAGGGATACGCAGTATTTT.

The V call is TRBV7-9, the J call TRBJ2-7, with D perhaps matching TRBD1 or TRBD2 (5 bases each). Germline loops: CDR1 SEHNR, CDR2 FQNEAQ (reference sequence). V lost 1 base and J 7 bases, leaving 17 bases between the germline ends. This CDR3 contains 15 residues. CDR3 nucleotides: TGTGCCAGCAGCTTAGGAGAGGGGCGAGTGGGTGAGCAGTACTTC. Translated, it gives CASSLGEGRVGEQYF.

The CDR3 spells CASSPPPADTQYF. CDR3 DNA: TGTGCCAGCTCACCACCCCCCGCAGATACGCAGTATTTT. The chain is built from TRBV18 and TRBJ2-3; no reliable D call. The CDR3 length is 13 residues. From germline, CDR1 is KGHSH and CDR2 LQKENI. Between the trimmed V and J ends, which lost 0 bases and 4 bases, there was a span of 5 bases.